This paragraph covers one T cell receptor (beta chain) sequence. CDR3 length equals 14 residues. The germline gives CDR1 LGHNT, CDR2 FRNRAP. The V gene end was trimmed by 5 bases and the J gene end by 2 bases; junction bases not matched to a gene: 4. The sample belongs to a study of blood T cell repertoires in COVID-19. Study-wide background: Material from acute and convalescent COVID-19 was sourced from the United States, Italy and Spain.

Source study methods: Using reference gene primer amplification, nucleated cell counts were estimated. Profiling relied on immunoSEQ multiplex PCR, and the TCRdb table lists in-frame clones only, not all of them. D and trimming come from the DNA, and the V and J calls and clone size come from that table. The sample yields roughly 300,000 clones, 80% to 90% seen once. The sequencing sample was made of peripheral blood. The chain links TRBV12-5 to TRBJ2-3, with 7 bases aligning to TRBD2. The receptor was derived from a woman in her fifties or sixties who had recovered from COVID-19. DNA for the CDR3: TGTGCTAGTGGTACGGGGACTATCACAGATACGCAGTATTTT. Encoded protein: CASGTGTITDTQYF.